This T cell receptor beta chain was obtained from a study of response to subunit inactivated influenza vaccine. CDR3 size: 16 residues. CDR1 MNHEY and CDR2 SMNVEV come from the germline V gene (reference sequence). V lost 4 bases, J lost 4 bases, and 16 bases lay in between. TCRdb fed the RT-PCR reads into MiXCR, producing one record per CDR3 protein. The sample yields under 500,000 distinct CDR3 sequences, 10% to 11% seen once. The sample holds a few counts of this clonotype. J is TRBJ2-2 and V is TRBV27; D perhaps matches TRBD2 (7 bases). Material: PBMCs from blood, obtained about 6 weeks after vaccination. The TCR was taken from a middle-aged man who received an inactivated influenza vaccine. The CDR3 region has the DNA TGTGCCAGCAGTTGGGTCGGGGGGCTCGGCACCGGGGAGCTGTTTTTT. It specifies CASSWVGGLGTGELFF.